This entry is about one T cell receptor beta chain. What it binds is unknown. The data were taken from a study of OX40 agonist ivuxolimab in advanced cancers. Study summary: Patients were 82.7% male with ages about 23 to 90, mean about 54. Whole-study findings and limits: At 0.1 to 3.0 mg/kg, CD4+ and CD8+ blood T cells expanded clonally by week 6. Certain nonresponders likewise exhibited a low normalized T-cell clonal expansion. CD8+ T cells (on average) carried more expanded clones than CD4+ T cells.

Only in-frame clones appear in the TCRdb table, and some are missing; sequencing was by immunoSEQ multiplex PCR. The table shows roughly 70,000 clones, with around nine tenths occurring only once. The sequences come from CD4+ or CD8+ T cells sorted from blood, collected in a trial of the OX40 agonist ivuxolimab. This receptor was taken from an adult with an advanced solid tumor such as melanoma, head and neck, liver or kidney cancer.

The CDR3 DNA reads TGTGCCAGCAGTTTATTGGCGGAACGGGAGCAGTACTTC. Its protein is CASSLLAEREQYF. The rearrangement joins TRBV28 to TRBJ2-7; no clear D. V lost 1 base, J lost 7 bases, and 11 bases lay in between. Germline V CDR1 and CDR2: MDHEN, SYDVKM. This CDR3 has 13 amino acids.